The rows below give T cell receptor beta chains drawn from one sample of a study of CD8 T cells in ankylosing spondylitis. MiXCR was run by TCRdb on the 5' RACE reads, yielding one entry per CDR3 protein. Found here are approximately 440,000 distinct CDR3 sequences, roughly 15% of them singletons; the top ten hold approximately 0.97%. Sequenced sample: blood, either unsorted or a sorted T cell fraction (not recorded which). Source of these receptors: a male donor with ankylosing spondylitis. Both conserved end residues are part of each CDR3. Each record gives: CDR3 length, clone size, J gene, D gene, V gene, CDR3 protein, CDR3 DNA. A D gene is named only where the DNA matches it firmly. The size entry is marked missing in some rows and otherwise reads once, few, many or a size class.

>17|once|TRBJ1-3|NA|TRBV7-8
CASSLGGRQSSGNTIYF
TGTGCCAGCAGCTTAGGGGGTCGCCAGAGCTCTGGAAACACCATATATTTT
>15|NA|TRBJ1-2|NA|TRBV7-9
CASSLLVSINYGYTF
TGTGCCAGCAGCTTATTGGTCTCAATTAACTATGGCTACACCTTC
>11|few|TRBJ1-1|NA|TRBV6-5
CASSIGTEAFF
TGTGCCAGCAGCATCGGGACTGAAGCTTTCTTT
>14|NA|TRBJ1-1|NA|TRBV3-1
CASSQVLGNTEAFF
TGTGCCAGCAGCCAAGTCTTGGGGAACACTGAAGCTTTCTTT
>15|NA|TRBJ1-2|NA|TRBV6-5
CASSYAGGINYGYTF
TGTGCCAGCAGTTACGCGGGGGGCATTAACTATGGCTACACCTTC
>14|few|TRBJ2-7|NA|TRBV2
CATLRPLATYEQYF
TGTGCCACCCTAAGGCCCCTCGCCACCTACGAGCAGTACTTC
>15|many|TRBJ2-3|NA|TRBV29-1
CSVEERGARTDTQYF
TGCAGCGTTGAAGAGAGAGGGGCCCGCACAGATACGCAGTATTTT
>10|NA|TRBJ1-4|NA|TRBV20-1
CSARREKLFF
TGCAGTGCCAGACGGGAAAAACTGTTTTTT
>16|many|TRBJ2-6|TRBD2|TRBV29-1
CSVGTSGPSGANVLTF
TGCAGCGTTGGGACTAGCGGACCGTCTGGGGCCAACGTCCTGACTTTC
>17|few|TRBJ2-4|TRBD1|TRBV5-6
CASSSRGQGGAKNIQYF
TGTGCCAGCAGCTCGAGGGGACAGGGTGGGGCCAAAAACATTCAGTACTTC
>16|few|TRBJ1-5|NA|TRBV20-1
CSARDRVGGNNQPQHF
TGCAGTGCTAGAGATCGGGTTGGGGGCAACAATCAGCCCCAGCATTTT
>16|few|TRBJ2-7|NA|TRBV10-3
CAISGAKGGATYEQYF
TGTGCCATCAGTGGGGCGAAAGGGGGAGCGACCTACGAGCAGTACTTC
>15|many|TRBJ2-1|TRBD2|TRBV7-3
CASSLAGGLYNEQFF
TGTGCCAGCAGCTTGGCGGGGGGGCTTTACAATGAGCAGTTCTTC
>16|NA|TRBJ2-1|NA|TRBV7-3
CASSLTAESSYNEQFF
TGTGCCAGCAGCTTAACGGCAGAGAGCTCCTACAATGAGCAGTTCTTC
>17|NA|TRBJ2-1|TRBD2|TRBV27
CASSLRLAGGRYNEQFF
TGTGCCAGCAGTTTAAGGCTAGCGGGGGGAAGATACAATGAGCAGTTCTTC
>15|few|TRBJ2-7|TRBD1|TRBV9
CASSVGTGGTYEQYF
TGTGCCAGCAGCGTCGGGACAGGGGGGACCTACGAGCAGTACTTC
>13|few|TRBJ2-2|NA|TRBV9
CASSVVGIGELFF
TGTGCCAGCAGCGTAGTTGGAATCGGGGAGCTGTTTTTT
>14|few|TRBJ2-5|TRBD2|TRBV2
CASSGGLAVETQYF
TGTGCCAGCAGTGGGGGACTAGCAGTGGAGACCCAGTACTTC
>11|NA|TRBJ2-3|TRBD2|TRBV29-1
CSGLAADTQYF
TGCAGCGGACTAGCTGCAGATACGCAGTATTTT
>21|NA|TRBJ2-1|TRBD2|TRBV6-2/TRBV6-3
CAIHDTGGTTSSPLCYNEQFF
TGTGCCATCCACGATACTGGGGGGACGACTAGCAGTCCCCTCTGCTACAATGAGCAGTTCTTC
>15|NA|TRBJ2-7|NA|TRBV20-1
CSARAHLDGSYEQYF
TGCAGTGCTAGGGCACACCTGGACGGTTCCTACGAGCAGTACTTC
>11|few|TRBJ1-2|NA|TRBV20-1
CSARSGQTCTF
TGCAGTGCTAGATCGGGGCAGACGTGTACCTTC
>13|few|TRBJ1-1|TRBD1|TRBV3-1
CASSQTQGAAAFF
TGTGCCAGCAGCCAAACACAGGGGGCGGCAGCTTTCTTT
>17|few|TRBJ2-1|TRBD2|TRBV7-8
CASSLGGSLGGYNEQFF
TGTGCCAGCAGCTTAGGCGGGAGCTTGGGGGGATACAATGAGCAGTTCTTC
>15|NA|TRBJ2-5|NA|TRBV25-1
CASSDRGHLQETQYF
TGTGCCAGCAGTGATCGAGGACACTTACAAGAGACCCAGTACTTC
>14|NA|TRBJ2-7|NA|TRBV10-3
CAINGRGDAYEQYF
TGTGCCATCAACGGACGCGGGGACGCCTACGAGCAGTACTTC
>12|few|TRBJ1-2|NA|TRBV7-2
CASSDRIYGYTF
TGTGCCAGCAGCGACCGGATCTATGGCTACACCTTC
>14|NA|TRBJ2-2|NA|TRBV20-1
CSASDEGGTGELFF
TGCAGTGCTTCAGATGAGGGCGGCACCGGGGAGCTGTTTTTT
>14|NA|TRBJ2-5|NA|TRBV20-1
CSASRPGTTETQYF
TGCAGTGCTAGCCGACCGGGCACCACAGAGACCCAGTACTTC
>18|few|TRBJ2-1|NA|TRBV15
CATSRVPSLGVGYNEQFF
TGTGCCACCAGCAGAGTCCCTTCACTTGGAGTGGGATACAATGAGCAGTTCTTC
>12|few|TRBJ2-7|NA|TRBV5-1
CASSSGTAEQYF
TGCGCCAGCAGCTCAGGGACGGCCGAGCAGTACTTC
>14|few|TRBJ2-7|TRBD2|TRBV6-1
CASSITSGSYEQYF
TGTGCCAGCAGCATCACTAGCGGTTCCTACGAGCAGTACTTC
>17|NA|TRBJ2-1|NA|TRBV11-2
CASSLGAARQTYNEQFF
TGTGCCAGCAGCTTAGGGGCGGCGAGGCAGACCTACAATGAGCAGTTCTTC
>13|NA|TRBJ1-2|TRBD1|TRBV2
CASSGQALDGYTF
TGTGCCAGCAGCGGACAGGCCCTTGACGGCTACACCTTC
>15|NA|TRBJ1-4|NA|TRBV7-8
CASSIGVGLNEKLFF
TGTGCCAGCAGCATAGGAGTAGGTCTTAATGAAAAACTGTTTTTT
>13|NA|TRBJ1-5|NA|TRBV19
CASPSGGNQPQHF
TGTGCCAGTCCCAGCGGGGGCAATCAGCCCCAGCATTTT
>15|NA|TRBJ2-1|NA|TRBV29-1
CSAVEGINAYNEQFF
TGCAGCGCCGTAGAAGGGATTAATGCCTACAATGAGCAGTTCTTC
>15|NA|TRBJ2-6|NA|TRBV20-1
CSARDRTSGANVLTF
TGCAGTGCTAGAGATAGGACCTCTGGGGCCAACGTCCTGACTTTC
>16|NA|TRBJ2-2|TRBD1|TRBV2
CASRVQGALNTGELFF
TGTGCCAGCAGGGTGCAGGGGGCGCTGAACACCGGGGAGCTGTTTTTT
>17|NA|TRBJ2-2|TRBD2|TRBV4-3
CASSQTASGRATGELFF
TGCGCCAGCAGCCAAACGGCTAGCGGGAGGGCAACCGGGGAGCTGTTTTTT